The 30 T cell receptor beta chains presented below share a single source sample, sequenced in a study of regulatory T cells in long-lasting Graves disease. Combining iRepertoire HTBI primers with Arm-PCR of CDR3 regions, the authors built TCR beta libraries. Each CDR3 protein is one row after TCRdb ran MiXCR on the multiplex PCR reads. The table lists roughly 360,000 distinct CDR3 sequences, 10% to 15% of them singletons, with 15% to 20% in the top ten. Indicated time point: newly diagnosed GD, antithyroid drugs for less than 3 months. PBMC-derived RNA was used for the TCR library. These same data were also listed under a study on T cells in Graves' hyperthyroidism and ophthalmopathy.

The sequencing used peripheral blood mononuclear cells (PBMCs), collected at new diagnosis, from a patient treated with antithyroid drugs. These receptors originate from a woman aged 18-30 years with Graves disease.

Only one count was recorded for this clonotype. The chain uses TRBV29-1 and TRBJ2-1; tentatively, D is TRBD1 or TRBD2 (5 bases each). In germline, CDR1 is SQVTM, CDR2 ANQGSEA. The CDR3 runs to 10 residues. V dropped 4 bases and J dropped 10 bases, with 8 bases sitting between them. CDR3 in DNA: TGCAGCGTTGGTTGGGGGGAGCAGTTCTTC. Amino acid sequence: CSVGWGEQFF.

This clonotype came up many times. V is TRBV6-2 or TRBV6-3 and J is TRBJ2-3, with D hard to call. Per the germline V gene, CDR1 is MNHEY and CDR2 is SVGEGT. The germline V and J ends were trimmed by 2 bases and 6 bases, with 3 bases remaining between them. CDR3 length equals 11 residues. DNA for the CDR3: TGTGCCAGCAGTTACAGGGATACGCAGTATTTT. This codes for CASSYRDTQYF.

This clonotype was picked up a small number of times. V gene TRBV4-3 combines with J gene TRBJ2-1; TRBD2 matches at 7 bases. Germline V gives CDR1 LGHNA, CDR2 YSLEER. V was clipped by 0 bases and J by 6 bases; unmatched bases: 14. CDR3 length: 18 amino acids. CDR3 DNA sequence: TGCGCCAGCAGCCAAGATAGCGGGTTAGGCCTCCATCCCAATGAGCAGTTCTTC. Translating gives CASSQDSGLGLHPNEQFF.

In its sample, this clonotype was seen many times. This chain uses TRBV20-1 with TRBJ2-7, with D perhaps TRBD1 or TRBD2 (7 bases each). The CDR3 is 14 amino acids. The germline V gene has CDR1 DFQATT and CDR2 SNEGSKA (reference sequence). V shed 6 bases and J shed 7 bases, with 22 bases lying between them. In DNA form, the CDR3 reads TGCAGTGCCATTGGGAGGGACAGTCTGAGAGAGCAGTACTTC. Residues: CSAIGRDSLREQYF.

This clonotype has ten or more counts. The rearrangement uses TRBV6-1 and TRBJ2-1; 14 positions match TRBD2. The CDR3 is made up of 16 amino acids. With 6 bases clipped from V and 7 bases from J, the junction kept 8 bases outside the gene matches. The germline gives CDR1 MNHNS, CDR2 SASEGT. The CDR3 DNA sequence: TGTGCCAGCAGCCCCAGACTAGCGGGAGGGCCGAATGAGCAGTTCTTC. Translated, it gives CASSPRLAGGPNEQFF.

The V and J genes are TRBV4-3 and TRBJ2-1; tentatively, D is TRBD2 (6 bases). This CDR3 region has 18 residues. The V end lost 1 base, the J end lost 7 bases, and 23 bases lay between the germline ends. Germline assignment: CDR1 LGHNA and CDR2 YSLEER. The CDR3 sequence is CASSQGIRTRTTKNEQFF. The DNA for the CDR3 is TGCGCCAGCAGCCAAGGGATCCGCACAAGGACTACTAAAAATGAGCAGTTCTTC.

This clonotype was picked up a small number of times. It may be a read error: a sequence one base away is much more abundant. The rearrangement uses TRBV28 and TRBJ1-2; weak D call: TRBD1 (6 bases). Germline V gene sequence: CDR1 MDHEN, CDR2 SYDVKM. The V end was cut by 7 bases, the J end by 7 bases, with 22 bases between. This CDR3 is built from 15 residues. In nucleotides, the CDR3 is TGTGCCAGCACCATAGGGGGGGTAGGGAGTTCTGGCTACACCTTC. Encoded protein: CASTIGGVGSSGYTF.

This clonotype was counted ten times or more. The V and J genes are TRBV24-1 and TRBJ2-7; 8 positions agree with TRBD1. V lost 11 bases and J lost 5; bases outside the gene matches: 7. Germline V gives CDR1 KGHDR, CDR2 SFDVKD. The CDR3 spans 12 residues. The CDR3 region has the DNA TGTGCCATCGGACAGGGAGGCGACGAGCAGTACTTC. Translation: CAIGQGGDEQYF.

This clonotype was seen many times. The V call is TRBV7-3, the J call TRBJ1-4, with unresolved D. CDR3 length: 13 residues. Per germline, CDR1 SGHTA and CDR2 FQGTGA. V was trimmed by 4 bases and J by 12 bases, leaving 15 bases between them. The CDR3 loop reads CASSYVLGSELFF. For the CDR3, the DNA is TGTGCCAGCAGCTATGTCCTGGGGTCTGAACTGTTTTTT.

This clonotype was detected ten times or more. The chain is built from TRBV6-8 and TRBJ2-7; D is undetermined. The germline CDR1 and CDR2 sequences are MNHGY and SAAAGT. Trimming took off 6 bases at V and 0 bases at J, with 9 bases between the two ends. The CDR3 has 13 residues. In DNA, the CDR3 is TGTGCCAGCAGCATATTGGGCTCCTACGAGCAGTACGTC. Protein: CASSILGSYEQYV.

As regards this clonotype: A much larger clone is a single base away; this may be a read error. The chain combines TRBV29-1 with TRBJ2-7; weak D call: TRBD2 (6 bases). CDR1 and CDR2 from the germline V gene are SQVTM and ANQGSEA. The CDR3 contains 15 residues. With 4 bases removed from V and 7 bases from J, the gap between germline ends came to 23 bases. This chain's CDR3 is CSVVGGAWPYNEQYF. The CDR3, as DNA: TGCAGCGTTGTGGGGGGAGCTTGGCCCTACAATGAGCAGTACTTC.

This clonotype was observed a few times. CDR3 residues: CASSYRARGQPQHF. CDR3 DNA sequence: TGTGCCAGCAGTTACAGAGCTCGGGGGCAGCCCCAGCATTTT. The V gene is TRBV6-5, the J gene TRBJ1-5; D possibly corresponds to TRBD1 (5 bases). V gave up 2 bases and J gave up 7 bases, with 12 bases separating them. Looked up from germline, CDR1 is MNHEY and CDR2 is SVGAGI. This CDR3 has 14 residues.

This clonotype was seen only a few times. A much larger clone lies a single base off, so this may be a read error. The chain carries TRBV7-6 and TRBJ2-3; no clear D gene. The V gene lost 4 bases and the J gene lost 2 bases, with 13 bases spanning the gap. The germline CDR1 and CDR2 sequences are SGHVS and FNYEAQ. The CDR3 is 15 amino acids. DNA for the CDR3: TGTGCCAGCAGCTCAAGCCCGACCACCACAGATACGCAGTATTTT. Protein: CASSSSPTTTDTQYF.

This clonotype was picked up many times. The chain uses TRBV27 and TRBJ2-7; 7 nucleotides match TRBD2. Looked up from germline, CDR1 is MNHEY and CDR2 is SMNVEV (reference sequence). V lost 1 base, J lost 4 bases, and 4 bases stayed unmatched. The CDR3 is 14 residues long. In DNA, the CDR3 is TGTGCCAGCAGTTTATTCGGGAGGCCGTACGAGCAGTACTTC. This gives the protein CASSLFGRPYEQYF.

This clonotype turned up a few times. The rearrangement uses TRBV20-1 and TRBJ1-3; a possible D gene is TRBD1 (6 bases). The CDR3 length is 14 residues. The germline V gene has CDR1 DFQATT and CDR2 SNEGSKA (reference sequence). V lost 1 base, J lost 3 bases, and 10 bases lay in between. CDR3 loop: CSARVEDSGNTIYF. The CDR3 nucleotides are TGCAGTGCTAGAGTTGAGGACAGTGGAAACACCATATATTTT.

The J gene is TRBJ2-1, the V gene TRBV6-1, with D tentatively TRBD1 (5 bases). Germline-derived CDR1 and CDR2 are MNHNS and SASEGT. The CDR3 totals 15 residues. V lost 5 bases to trimming and J lost 4 bases, with 15 bases between them. The CDR3 is CASSPTAELYNEQFF. CDR3 nucleotide sequence: TGTGCCAGCAGTCCGACAGCCGAACTATACAATGAGCAGTTCTTC.

This chain uses TRBV7-9 with TRBJ1-1, with 7 bases lining up with TRBD1. J was trimmed by 0 bases and V by 2 bases; bases with no gene match: 15. The CDR3 totals 19 residues. The germline V gene encodes CDR1 SEHNR and CDR2 FQNEAQ (reference sequence). The CDR3 is CASSLPAKFDRDMNTEAFF. CDR3 nucleotides: TGTGCCAGCAGCTTACCGGCGAAGTTTGACAGGGACATGAACACTGAAGCTTTCTTT.

This clonotype was observed once. Since a much larger clone is just one base distant, this may be a read error. The chain carries TRBV20-1 and TRBJ2-1; 9 bases map to TRBD2. V lost 5 bases to trimming and J lost 4 bases; unmatched junction nucleotides: 12. This CDR3 is 16 amino acids long. Per germline, CDR1 DFQATT and CDR2 SNEGSKA (reference sequence). This CDR3 reads CSASAGGPLGYNEQFF. The DNA for the CDR3 is TGCAGTGCTTCTGCGGGAGGGCCTTTAGGGTACAATGAGCAGTTCTTC.

This clonotype was counted at least ten times. The chain couples TRBV7-3 to TRBJ2-5; 8 positions agree with TRBD1. Germline loops: CDR1 SGHTA, CDR2 FQGTGA. The CDR3 runs to 14 residues. Losses at the gene ends were 5 bases for V and 0 bases for J; bases not matched to a gene: 2. CDR3 residues: CASSADRDQETQYF. The CDR3 region has the DNA TGTGCCAGCAGCGCGGACAGGGACCAAGAGACCCAGTACTTC.

About this clonotype: A much larger clone differs by one base, so this may be a read error. The chain joins TRBV11-2 to TRBJ1-3; the D is unclear. The CDR3 loop spans 19 amino acids. Trimming took 0 bases from V and 0 from J, leaving 18 bases between them. The germline gives CDR1 SGHAT, CDR2 FQNNGV. DNA for the CDR3: TGTGCCAGCAGCTTAGATGGGATCCGCTCAACGCTCTCTGGAAACACCATATATTTT. This gives the protein CASSLDGIRSTLSGNTIYF.

This clonotype was recorded a few times. The DNA of the CDR3 is TGTGCCAGCACCTACTCTATCCGGGACAGGAGCCAAGAGACCCAGTACTTC. Encoded protein: CASTYSIRDRSQETQYF. The gene calls are TRBV6-2 or TRBV6-3 and TRBJ2-5; 8 bases are shared with TRBD1. In germline, CDR1 is MNHEY, CDR2 SVGEGT. V trimming: 7 bases; J trimming: 1 base; junction bases outside the gene matches: 14. This CDR3 has 17 amino acids.

Remarks on this clonotype: A much larger clone differs from this one at a single base, so this may be a read error. The chain combines TRBV5-1 with TRBJ2-4, with unresolved D. Trimming cost V 0 bases and J 15 bases, with 22 bases left between them. The CDR3 is 15 residues long. CDR1 and CDR2 from the germline V gene are SGHRS and YFSETQ. For the CDR3, the DNA is TGCGCCAGCAGCTTGGCTGGTGGTTCTCCTCCTTTTTTGTACTTC. Its translation is CASSLAGGSPPFLYF.

Many counts were recorded for this clonotype. The J gene is TRBJ2-1, the V gene TRBV6-1; 8 bases map to TRBD2. The CDR3 is 17 amino acids. From germline, CDR1 is MNHNS and CDR2 SASEGT. V lost 6 bases and J lost 6; bases outside the gene matches: 16. CDR3 nucleotide sequence: TGTGCCAGCAGAATGCAACCCGGGACTAGGATCTTCAATGAGCAGTTCTTC. It is translated as CASRMQPGTRIFNEQFF.

This clonotype was counted many times. The chain has TRBV2 and TRBJ1-1, with D perhaps matching TRBD1 (6 bases). V was cut by 8 bases and J by 4 bases, with 23 bases left in between. Germline CDR1 reads SNHLY; CDR2 reads FYNNEI. CDR3 length: 16 amino acids. CDR3 region: CASFNLGGFYSTEAFF. Written as DNA, the CDR3 is TGTGCCAGCTTTAACCTAGGGGGGTTTTATTCCACTGAAGCTTTCTTT.

This clonotype was observed a handful of times. The genes are TRBV12-3 or TRBV12-4 and TRBJ2-1; maybe TRBD2 (6 bases). This CDR3 spans 17 amino acids. Trimming cost V 3 bases and J 2 bases, with 17 bases left between them. DNA for the CDR3: TGTGCCAGCAGTTTGGATCTGATAGGCGGGGCCTACAATGAGCAGTTCTTC. Translated, it gives CASSLDLIGGAYNEQFF.

This clonotype has at least ten counts. This rearrangement joins TRBV20-1 to TRBJ1-5; no reliable D call. Trimming shortened V by 5 bases and J by 4 bases, and 18 bases separated the two germline ends. Germline V CDR1 and CDR2: DFQATT, SNEGSKA (reference sequence). The CDR3 is 15 amino acids. CDR3 region: CSASMREKKNQPQHF. CDR3 nucleotides: TGCAGTGCTTCCATGAGGGAGAAAAAAAATCAGCCCCAGCATTTT.

There are many counts of this clonotype. The rearrangement uses TRBV9 and TRBJ2-1; D remains unclear. The CDR3 is 15 amino acids. V was shortened by 2 bases and J by 4 bases, with 13 bases between the two germline ends. Germline V lookup: CDR1 SGDLS, CDR2 YYNGEE. The CDR3 here is CASSVDLRVYNEQFF. The DNA for the CDR3 is TGTGCCAGCAGCGTCGACCTAAGGGTTTACAATGAGCAGTTCTTC.

The CDR3 sequence is CASSSTYRDKTF. DNA for the CDR3: TGTGCCAGCAGCTCCACATACAGGGATAAAACCTTC. The V gene is TRBV13, the J gene TRBJ1-2; possibly TRBD1 for D (6 bases). V dropped 4 bases and J dropped 14 bases, with 17 bases sitting between them. Germline lookup yields CDR1 PRHDT and CDR2 FYEKMQ (reference sequence). This CDR3 region has 12 residues.

This clonotype came up many times. The genes are TRBV5-1 and TRBJ2-1, with a tentative D call TRBD2 (7 bases). Germline assignment: CDR1 SGHRS and CDR2 YFSETQ. Trimming stripped 0 bases from V and 4 bases from J, with 20 bases between. CDR3 length: 18 amino acids. The CDR3 coding sequence is TGCGCCAGCAGCTTGGCGGGGGGCCGCTACATTGCGTACAATGAGCAGTTCTTC. Encoded protein: CASSLAGGRYIAYNEQFF.

This clonotype was observed many times. The gene calls are TRBV20-1 and TRBJ1-5; D unclear. The V gene's germline CDR1 is DFQATT and CDR2 SNEGSKA (reference sequence). Trimming took off 3 bases at V and 7 bases at J, with 4 bases between the two ends. This CDR3 is built from 10 residues. Here the CDR3 reads CSASRQPQHF. The CDR3 DNA sequence: TGCAGTGCTAGCCGGCAGCCCCAGCATTTT.